The clone carrying this TCR beta chain has just one count. What it binds is unknown. At one end the junction does not follow the germline gene, possibly because of a read error. The data were taken from a study of T cell repertoires and HLA-DP antigens. General study points: Naive and memory CD4+ cells were analysed together, not apart.

The CDR3 contains 19 residues. The germline gives CDR1 SSHAT, CDR2 FNYEAQ (reference sequence). The primer mix covered 54 TRBV segments and 13 TRBJ segments. Generated by immunoSEQ multiplex PCR, the TCRdb table keeps only in-frame clones and is missing some. The sample holds around 90,000 clones, roughly nine tenths seen once. This clonotype originated in a man over 45 in good health and CMV-seronegative. This chain uses TRBV7-7 with TRBJ2-3; 9 bases line up with TRBD1. What was sequenced was CD4+ T cells from PBMCs. CDR3 protein: CASSLAPIGQGLSTDTQYF. In nucleotides, the CDR3 is TGTGCTAGCAGCTTAGCTCCAATAGGACAGGGGTTGAGCACAGATACGCAGTATTTT.